A single T cell receptor beta chain is shown here with its context. The sample belongs to a study of blood T cell repertoires in COVID-19. Sequencing used immunoSEQ multiplex PCR; TCRdb keeps in-frame clones, though not all of them. The sample carries approximately 360,000 clones, around nine tenths recorded once. Sample: PBMCs or T cells enriched from blood (not recorded which). This TCR derives from a woman aged 25 to 39 with acute COVID-19.

CDR3 amino acids: CAWSVGSLGGGGYTF. CDR3 nucleotides: TGTGCCTGGAGTGTAGGATCCCTGGGGGGGGGTGGCTACACCTTC. The chain uses TRBV30 and TRBJ1-2, with D possibly being TRBD1 (5 bases). In germline, CDR1 is GTSNPN, CDR2 SVGIG (reference sequence). This CDR3 spans 15 amino acids. Trimming pared 0 bases from V and 7 bases from J, leaving 18 bases between.